This entry lists 6 T cell receptor beta chains sequenced from one sample in a study of blood T cell repertoires in COVID-19. Libraries were prepared by immunoSEQ multiplex PCR; TCRdb keeps only in-frame clonotypes and omits some of them. The sample has about 220,000 clones, about four fifths seen once; the top ten hold approximately 2.5%. The material sequenced was peripheral blood. These receptor sequences come from a woman aged 55-69 years with acute or convalescent COVID-19.

V is TRBV7-2 and J is TRBJ2-7; D possibly corresponds to TRBD2 (6 bases). The CDR3 extends over 15 amino acids. The ends were cut back, 3 bases at V and 4 bases at J, with 16 bases in the middle. CDR1 is SGHTA and CDR2 is FQGNSA in the germline V gene. The CDR3 protein is CASSFFVAAGYEQYF. CDR3 in DNA: TGTGCCAGCAGCTTTTTCGTAGCCGCGGGGTACGAGCAGTACTTC.

The genes are TRBV7-2 and TRBJ2-1; 14 bases are shared with TRBD2. J was trimmed by 9 bases and V by 1 base; bases with no gene match: 5. The CDR3 loop spans 16 amino acids. The germline V gene has CDR1 SGHTA and CDR2 FQGNSA. In DNA, the CDR3 is TGTGCCAGCAGCTTAGGGGCGGGGACTAGCGGGGGTGAGCAGTTCTTC. Its translation: CASSLGAGTSGGEQFF.

The chain uses TRBV30 and TRBJ2-7, with TRBD1 matching over 8 bases. This CDR3 has 12 amino acids. With 3 bases clipped from V and 8 bases from J, the junction kept 6 bases outside the gene matches. Germline V gene data show CDR1 as GTSNPN and CDR2 as SVGIG (reference sequence). The CDR3 bases are TGTGCCTGGAGGACAGGGGCAGGGCAGCAGTACTTC. Its protein product is CAWRTGAGQQYF.

The J gene is TRBJ1-6, the V gene TRBV6-5; the D gene is possibly TRBD1 (5 bases). CDR3 length: 16 amino acids. Germline loops: CDR1 MNHEY, CDR2 SVGAGI. V lost 2 bases and J 7 bases, leaving 15 bases between the germline ends. The CDR3 is CASSYGVGAPNSPLHF. CDR3 in DNA: TGTGCCAGCAGTTACGGGGTTGGGGCCCCAAATTCACCCCTCCACTTT.

This chain uses TRBV10-3 with TRBJ1-2; 10 nucleotides align to TRBD1. Germline lookup yields CDR1 ENHRY and CDR2 SYGVKD. V gave up 11 bases and J gave up 7 bases; unmatched junction bases: 10. This CDR3 has 13 amino acids. Written as DNA, the CDR3 is TGTGCCTCCAGGACAGGGGGGACGGGTGGCTACACCTTC. This encodes CASRTGGTGGYTF.

This clone was found once. The CDR3 DNA follows: TGTGCCAGCAGCCAAGGGACAGGGCGGTACGAGCAGTACTTC. The encoded protein is CASSQGTGRYEQYF. This chain joins TRBV4-2 and TRBJ2-7; TRBD1 matches at 8 bases. Per the germline V gene, CDR1 is LGHNA and CDR2 is YNFKEQ. V was pared by 1 base and J by 4 bases, with 3 bases of the junction left unmatched. The CDR3 spans 14 residues.